These T cell receptor beta chains were read from a single sample in a study of cytomegalovirus exposure and HLA in healthy donors. Repertoires were generated with immunoSEQ multiplex PCR, while TCRdb's copy carries only in-frame clones and drops some. This sample carries 200,000 to 250,000 clones, just under 85% of them seen once, and the ten largest clones take roughly 0.58%. The sequenced sample was PBMCs. These receptor sequences come from a woman aged 40 to 50 in good health and CMV-seronegative. The CDR3 runs from the conserved cysteine through the conserved F or W. The D gene is left open where the match is weak. Clone size, where shown, is once, few, many, or a class for clones that have expanded.

V: TRBV7-9
size: NA
J: TRBJ1-4
D: NA
CDR3: CASSSPVRREKLFF
DNA: TGTGCCAGCAGCTCCCCCGTGAGACGGGAGAAACTGTTTTTT

V: TRBV7-9
size: NA
J: TRBJ1-1
D: TRBD1
CDR3: CASTMPGQGAPEAFF
DNA: TGTGCCAGCACCATGCCGGGACAGGGGGCTCCTGAAGCTTTCTTT

V: TRBV10-3
size: few
J: TRBJ1-1
D: NA
CDR3: CAITKDSSTEAFF
DNA: TGTGCCATCACGAAGGACAGCAGCACTGAAGCTTTCTTT

V: TRBV6-1
size: NA
J: TRBJ1-3
D: NA
CDR3: CASLGRENTIYF
DNA: TGTGCCAGCCTTGGCCGGGAAAACACCATATATTTT

V: TRBV9
size: NA
J: TRBJ2-1
D: NA
CDR3: CASSVNINNEQFF
DNA: TGTGCCAGCAGCGTAAACATCAACAATGAGCAGTTCTTC

V: TRBV6-6
size: NA
J: TRBJ2-7
D: NA
CDR3: CASSYAERATSYEQYF
DNA: TGTGCCAGCAGTTACGCAGAGAGGGCAACCTCCTACGAGCAGTACTTC

V: TRBV5-6
size: NA
J: TRBJ1-1
D: TRBD1
CDR3: CASSSSLTGTNTEAFF
DNA: TGTGCCAGCAGCTCCTCCCTGACAGGGACGAACACTGAAGCTTTCTTT

V: TRBV27
size: NA
J: TRBJ1-5
D: NA
CDR3: CASSLSAVTPQHF
DNA: TGTGCCAGCAGTTTGTCTGCGGTGACGCCCCAGCATTTT

V: TRBV7-9
size: NA
J: TRBJ2-3
D: TRBD1
CDR3: CASSLGQGADTQYF
DNA: TGTGCCAGCAGCCTGGGACAGGGGGCAGATACGCAGTATTTT

V: TRBV15
size: once
J: TRBJ2-3
D: TRBD2
CDR3: CATSGQIQAGDTQYF
DNA: TGTGCCACCAGCGGCCAGATCCAAGCGGGGGATACGCAGTATTTT

V: TRBV6-1
size: NA
J: TRBJ2-2
D: NA
CDR3: CASRIGQKTGELFF
DNA: TGTGCCAGCCGGATTGGACAGAAAACCGGGGAGCTGTTTTTT

V: TRBV19
size: NA
J: TRBJ2-3
D: TRBD2
CDR3: CASSTERGGREDTQYF
DNA: TGTGCCAGTAGTACCGAGCGGGGGGGCCGAGAAGATACGCAGTATTTT

V: TRBV2
size: NA
J: TRBJ2-2
D: NA
CDR3: CATRGPGLPTGELFF
DNA: TGTGCCACCCGAGGGCCTGGGCTCCCAACCGGGGAGCTGTTTTTT

V: TRBV27
size: once
J: TRBJ2-3
D: TRBD2
CDR3: CASSFGGGARDTQYF
DNA: TGTGCCAGCAGTTTCGGCGGGGGGGCCAGAGATACGCAGTATTTT

V: TRBV5-4
size: NA
J: TRBJ1-2
D: TRBD1
CDR3: CASSFRDRGYGYTF
DNA: TGTGCCAGCAGCTTCCGGGACAGGGGGTATGGCTACACCTTC